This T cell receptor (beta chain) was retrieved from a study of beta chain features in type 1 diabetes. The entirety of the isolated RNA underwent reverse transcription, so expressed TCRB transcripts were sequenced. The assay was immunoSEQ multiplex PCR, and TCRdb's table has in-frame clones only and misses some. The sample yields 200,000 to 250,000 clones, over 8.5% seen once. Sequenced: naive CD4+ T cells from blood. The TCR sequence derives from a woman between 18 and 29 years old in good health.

CDR3 sequence: CSGHRGTEAFF. The CDR3 DNA sequence: TGCAGTGGACATCGAGGGACTGAAGCTTTCTTT. The gene calls are TRBV20-1 and TRBJ1-1; D call uncertain. Looked up from germline, CDR1 is DFQATT and CDR2 is SNEGSKA (reference sequence). The CDR3 loop spans 11 amino acids. V shed 7 bases and J shed 5 bases, with 11 bases lying between them.